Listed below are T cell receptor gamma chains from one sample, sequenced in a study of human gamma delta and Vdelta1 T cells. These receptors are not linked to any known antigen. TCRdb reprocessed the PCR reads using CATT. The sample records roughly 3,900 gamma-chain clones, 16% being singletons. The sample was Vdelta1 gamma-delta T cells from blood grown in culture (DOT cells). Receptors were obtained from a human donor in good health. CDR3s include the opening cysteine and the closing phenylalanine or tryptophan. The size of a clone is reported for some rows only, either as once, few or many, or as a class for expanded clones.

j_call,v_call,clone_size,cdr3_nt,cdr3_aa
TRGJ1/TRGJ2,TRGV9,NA,TGTGCCTTGTGGGAGGTGCGGACTTATTATAAGAAACTCTTT,CALWEVRTYYKKLF
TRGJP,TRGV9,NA,TGTGCCTTGTGGGAGGTGCGTCCTGAGTTGGGCAAAAAAATCAAGGTATTT,CALWEVRPELGKKIKVF
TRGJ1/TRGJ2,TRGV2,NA,TGTGCCACCTGGGACGGGCCGTTTGGATATTATTATAAGAAACTCTTT,CATWDGPFGYYYKKLF
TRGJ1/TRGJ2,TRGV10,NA,TGTGCTGCGTGGGAAATCCGCCGATATAAGAAACTCTTT,CAAWEIRRYKKLF
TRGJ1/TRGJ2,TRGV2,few,TGTGCCACCTGGGACAGTCTTAAGAAACTCTTT,CATWDSLKKLF
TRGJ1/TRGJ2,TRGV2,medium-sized,TGTGCCACCTGGGACGAGGCCAAGAAACTCTTT,CATWDEAKKLF
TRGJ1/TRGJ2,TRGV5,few,TGTGCCACCTGGGATTCGGATTATAAGAAACTCTTT,CATWDSDYKKLF
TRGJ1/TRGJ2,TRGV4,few,TGTGCCACCTGGGATGGGCCGGGGGGTAAGAAACTCTTT,CATWDGPGGKKLF
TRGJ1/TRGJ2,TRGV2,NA,TGTGCCACCTGGGACGGGGGTATTTATTATAAGAAACTCTTT,CATWDGGIYYKKLF
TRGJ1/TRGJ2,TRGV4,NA,TGTGCCACCTGGGAGGTGGATGTGGGTTATAAGAAACTCTTT,CATWEVDVGYKKLF
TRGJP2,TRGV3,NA,TGTGCCACCTGGGACAGGGGCCTCAAGACGTTT,CATWDRGLKTF
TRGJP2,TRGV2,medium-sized,TGTGCCACCTGGGACGGGCACGACTGGATCAAGACGTTT,CATWDGHDWIKTF